This T cell receptor beta chain was sequenced for a study of molecular identifiers for immune sequencing clone quantification. Study information: Four of five RNA aliquots from roughly 21,000 or 96,000 naive CD8 T cells were sequenced.

TCRdb processed the PCR reads anew with MiXCR; each CDR3 protein has one entry. The profile shows approximately 100,000 distinct CDR3 sequences, 36% of them singletons. The germline gives CDR1 MNHEY, CDR2 SMNVEV (reference sequence). The CDR3 is 13 amino acids. V was shortened by 5 bases and J by 0 bases, with 7 bases between the two germline ends. Only a few counts were recorded for this clonotype. Material: naive CD8+ T cells from blood, with Jurkat cell RNA spiked in. The subset here: FACS-sorted CD8+CD4-CCR7+CD45RA+ naive T cells. V usage is TRBV27 and J usage is TRBJ1-1; D remains unclear. The sequence derives from a human donor in good health. Some libraries in this study had Jurkat cell RNA spiked in. The CDR3: CASSPSLNTEAFF. In DNA, the CDR3 is TGTGCCAGCAGTCCAAGTCTGAACACTGAAGCTTTCTTT.